This TCR beta chain was captured by sequencing in a study of identical twins. Findings and caveats of the study: Its conclusions, products of cross-sectional statistical analysis, did not come from following the same donors.

This clonotype was seen repeatedly, ten times or more. Its antigen remains unknown. A single record per CDR3 protein comes from TCRdb applying MiXCR to the 5' RACE reads. Of approximately 680,000 distinct CDR3 sequences in the sample, 7% to 7.5% were seen once. These data also featured in a second study, about yellow fever vaccine responses in identical twins.

The sample consisted of PBMCs. This sequence originates from a woman aged 18-30 years in good health.

The chain's CDR3 is CASSSGSSNEQFF. The CDR3 nucleotides are TGTGCCAGCAGCTCCGGGTCTTCCAATGAGCAGTTCTTC. The chain combines TRBV6-4 with TRBJ2-1; D ambiguous. Germline V gives CDR1 MRHNA, CDR2 SNTAGT. This CDR3 has 13 residues. Trimming left V 6 bases short and J 6 bases short, with 12 bases between.